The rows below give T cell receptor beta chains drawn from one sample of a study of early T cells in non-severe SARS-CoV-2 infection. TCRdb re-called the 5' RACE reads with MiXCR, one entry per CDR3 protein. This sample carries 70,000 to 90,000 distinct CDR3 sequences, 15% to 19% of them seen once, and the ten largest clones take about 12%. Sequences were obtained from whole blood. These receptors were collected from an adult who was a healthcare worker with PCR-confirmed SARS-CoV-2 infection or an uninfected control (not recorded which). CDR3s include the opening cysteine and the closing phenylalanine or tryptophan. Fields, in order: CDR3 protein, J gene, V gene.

CASHRAHQPQHF | TRBJ1-5 | TRBV19
CASSFSGGHEQYF | TRBJ2-7 | TRBV5-6
CASRSGTSSNQPQHF | TRBJ1-5 | TRBV2
CATSDIGSGANVLTF | TRBJ2-6 | TRBV24-1
CASAGDQETQYF | TRBJ2-5 | TRBV6-4
CASSIAGYNEQFF | TRBJ2-1 | TRBV19
CASSLGSAGNTIYF | TRBJ1-3 | TRBV7-9
CASSLFSGQGSYTF | TRBJ1-2 | TRBV28
CSVPGQGSMNTEAFF | TRBJ1-1 | TRBV29-1
CASSGAGGRETQYF | TRBJ2-5 | TRBV10-2
CASSLAGFVAKNIQYF | TRBJ2-4 | TRBV7-2
CASSLEALYDEQFF | TRBJ2-1 | TRBV5-1
CASSLVAGARTDTQYF | TRBJ2-3 | TRBV7-6
CASSSRAGTNNSPLHF | TRBJ1-6 | TRBV5-6
CASTKNPKLSYNEQFF | TRBJ2-1 | TRBV21-1
CASSTLAGGLADTQYF | TRBJ2-3 | TRBV7-3
CASGQSSGNTIYF | TRBJ1-3 | TRBV6-1
CASSKGSGTGVRRTEAFF | TRBJ1-1 | TRBV21-1
CASRPSLDNEQYF | TRBJ2-7 | TRBV6-2/TRBV6-3
CASSLGLAIETQYF | TRBJ2-5 | TRBV5-1
CASTPEEGMGYTF | TRBJ1-2 | TRBV12-3/TRBV12-4
CASSLDWIGQDEQYF | TRBJ2-7 | TRBV11-2
CASSLTPGGREQYF | TRBJ2-7 | TRBV7-3
CASSWTSGSGNTQYF | TRBJ2-3 | TRBV7-9
CASSGQAGQPQHF | TRBJ1-5 | TRBV10-1
CASSVQTGKETQYF | TRBJ2-5 | TRBV9